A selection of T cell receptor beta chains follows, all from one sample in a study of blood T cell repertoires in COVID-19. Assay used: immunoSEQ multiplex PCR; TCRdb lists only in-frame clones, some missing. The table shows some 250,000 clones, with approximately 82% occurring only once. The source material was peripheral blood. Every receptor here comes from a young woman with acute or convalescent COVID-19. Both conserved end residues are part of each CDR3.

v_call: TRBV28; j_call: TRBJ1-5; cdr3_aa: CASSLSAGFRPQHF
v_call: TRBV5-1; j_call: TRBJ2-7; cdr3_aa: CASSSGGASGYEQYF
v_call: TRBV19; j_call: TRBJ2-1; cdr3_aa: CASSIDHRAGAWNEQFF
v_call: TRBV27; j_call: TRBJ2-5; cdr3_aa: CASSSDRGKRQETQYF
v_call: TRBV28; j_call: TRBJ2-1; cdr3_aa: CASSLPLTVSSYNEQFF
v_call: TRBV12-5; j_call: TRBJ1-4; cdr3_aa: CASGSSQGYHEKLFF
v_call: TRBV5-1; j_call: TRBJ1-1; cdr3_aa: CASSLGRGIAMNTEAFF
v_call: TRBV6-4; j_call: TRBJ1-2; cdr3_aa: CASSDSKRGGGYTF
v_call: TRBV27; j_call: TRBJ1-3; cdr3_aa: CASSRTGVRSGNTIYF
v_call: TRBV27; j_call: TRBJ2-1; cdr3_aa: CASSPGGGGFGSYNEQFF
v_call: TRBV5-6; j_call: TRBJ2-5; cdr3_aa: CASSLAAEETQYF
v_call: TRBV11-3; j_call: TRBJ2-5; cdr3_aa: CASSLGPGLETQYF
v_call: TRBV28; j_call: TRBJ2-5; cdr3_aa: CASSAPDRQETQYF
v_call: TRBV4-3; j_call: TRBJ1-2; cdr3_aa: CASSQEGRGGYGYTF
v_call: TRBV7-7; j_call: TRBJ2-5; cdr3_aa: CAGTNQETQYF
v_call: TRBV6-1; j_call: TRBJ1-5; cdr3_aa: CASSEHDSFNQPQHF
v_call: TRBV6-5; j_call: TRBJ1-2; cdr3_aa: CASSKDIYYGYTF
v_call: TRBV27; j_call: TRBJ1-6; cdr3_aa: CASRLGGGHNSPLHF
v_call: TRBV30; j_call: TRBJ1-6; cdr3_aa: CAWREGSSYNSPLHF
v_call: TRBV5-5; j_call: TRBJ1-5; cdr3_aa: CASSSDSLKGQPQHF
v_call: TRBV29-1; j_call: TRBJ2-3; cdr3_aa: CSVRTSGASTDTQYF
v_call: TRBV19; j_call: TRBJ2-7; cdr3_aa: CASSREDREHEQYF
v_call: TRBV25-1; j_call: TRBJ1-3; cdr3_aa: CASTIGNTIYF
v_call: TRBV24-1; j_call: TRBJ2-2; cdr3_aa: CATSEDTNTGELFF
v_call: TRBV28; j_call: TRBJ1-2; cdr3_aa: CASSQDGGYGYTF
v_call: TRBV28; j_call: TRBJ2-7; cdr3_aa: CASSLYLRLAGGTYEQYF
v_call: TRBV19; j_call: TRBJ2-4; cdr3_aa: CASSISPLRAKNIQYF
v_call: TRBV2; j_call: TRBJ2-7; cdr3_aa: CASSDGDSLYEQYF
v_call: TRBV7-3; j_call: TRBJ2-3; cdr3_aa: CASSLYRQGTSTDTQYF
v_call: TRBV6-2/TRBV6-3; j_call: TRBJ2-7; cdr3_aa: CASSWGTGGYEQYF
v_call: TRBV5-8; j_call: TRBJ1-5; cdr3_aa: CASSPPSGQPQHF
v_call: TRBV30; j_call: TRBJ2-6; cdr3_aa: CAWSGSDSSGANVLTF
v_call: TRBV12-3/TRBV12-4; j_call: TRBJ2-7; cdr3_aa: CASSLGVEYEQYF
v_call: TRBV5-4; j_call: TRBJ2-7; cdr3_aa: CASSLETGMSYEQYF
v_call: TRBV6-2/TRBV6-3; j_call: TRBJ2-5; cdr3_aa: CASSSLWTDSETQYF
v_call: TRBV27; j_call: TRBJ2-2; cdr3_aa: CASSLSGRNTGELFF
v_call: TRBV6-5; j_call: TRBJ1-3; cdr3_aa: CASSYTPPGTWDTIYF
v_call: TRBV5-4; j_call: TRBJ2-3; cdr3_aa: CASSLGFLPTDTQYF
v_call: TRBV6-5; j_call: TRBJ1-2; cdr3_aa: CASSSTDHYGYTF
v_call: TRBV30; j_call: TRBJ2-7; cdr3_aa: CAWSAGYGSYEQYF
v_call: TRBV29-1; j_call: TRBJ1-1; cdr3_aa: CSAGGMNTEAFF
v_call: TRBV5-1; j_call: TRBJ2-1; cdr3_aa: CASSLGETYNEQFF
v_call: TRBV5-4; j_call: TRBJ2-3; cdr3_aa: CASSPGNSHTDTQYF
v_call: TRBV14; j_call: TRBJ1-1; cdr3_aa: CASSHRVNTEAFF
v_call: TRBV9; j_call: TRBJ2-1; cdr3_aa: CASSATPTSSKFF
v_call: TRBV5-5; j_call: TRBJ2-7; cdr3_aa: CASSLAAGGSGEQYF
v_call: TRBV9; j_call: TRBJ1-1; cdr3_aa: CASSVKPGGAKTEAFF
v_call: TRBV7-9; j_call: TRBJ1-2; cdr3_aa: CASSLESSYGYTF
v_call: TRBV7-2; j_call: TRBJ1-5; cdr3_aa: CASSLELRSQGNNQPQHF
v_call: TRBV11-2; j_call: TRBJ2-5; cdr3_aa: CASSLVPWATQETQYF
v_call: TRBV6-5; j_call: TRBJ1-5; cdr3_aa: CASSTGILSNQPQHF
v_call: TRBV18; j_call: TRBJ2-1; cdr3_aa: CASSPPPASGRSYNEQFF
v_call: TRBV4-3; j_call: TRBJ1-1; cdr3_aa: CASSHWAQSTEAFF